This TCR beta chain was sequenced during a study of T cell changes during pregnancy in multiple sclerosis. This CDR3 contains 16 residues. Germline lookup yields CDR1 LNHNV and CDR2 YYDKDF (reference sequence). V was cut by 0 bases and J by 4 bases, with 12 bases left in between. Here immunoSEQ multiplex PCR was the method, and the copy in TCRdb shows in-frame clones only, minus some. The sample carries 30,000 or so clones, about nine tenths recorded once. The sample consisted of CD8+ T cells from peripheral blood mononuclear cells, taken in the second trimester of pregnancy. This clonotype was obtained from a female donor in good health, enrolled as a control in a pregnancy study. The rearrangement uses TRBV15 and TRBJ1-4; tentatively, D is TRBD1 (6 bases). CDR3 in DNA: TGTGCCACCAGCAGAGAAGCGGGAGGGGGTAATGAAAAACTGTTTTTT. This gives the protein CATSREAGGGNEKLFF.